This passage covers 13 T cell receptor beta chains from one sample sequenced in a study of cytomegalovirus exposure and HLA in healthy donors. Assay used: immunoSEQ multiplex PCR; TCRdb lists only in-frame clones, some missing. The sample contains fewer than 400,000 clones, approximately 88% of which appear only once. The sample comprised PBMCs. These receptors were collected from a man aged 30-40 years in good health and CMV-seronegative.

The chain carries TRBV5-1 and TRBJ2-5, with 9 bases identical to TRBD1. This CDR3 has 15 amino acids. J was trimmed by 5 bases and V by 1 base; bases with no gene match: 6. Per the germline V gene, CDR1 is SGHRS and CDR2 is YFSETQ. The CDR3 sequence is CASSLRAQGAETQYF. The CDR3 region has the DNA TGCGCCAGCAGCTTGAGGGCACAGGGGGCTGAGACCCAGTACTTC.

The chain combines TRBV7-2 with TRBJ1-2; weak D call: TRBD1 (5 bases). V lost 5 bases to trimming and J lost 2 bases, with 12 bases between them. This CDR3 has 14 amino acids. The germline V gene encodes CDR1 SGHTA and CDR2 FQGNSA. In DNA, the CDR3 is TGTGCCAGCAGCCAAAACAGGCCCAACTATGGCTACACCTTC. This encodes CASSQNRPNYGYTF.

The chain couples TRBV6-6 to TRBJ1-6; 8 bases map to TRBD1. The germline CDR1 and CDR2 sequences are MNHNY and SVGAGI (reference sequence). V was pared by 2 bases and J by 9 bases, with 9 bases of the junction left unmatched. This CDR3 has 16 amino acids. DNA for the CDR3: TGTGCCAGCAGTTACGGTCCCCAGGGGGCTGCTTCACCCCTCCACTTT. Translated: CASSYGPQGAASPLHF.

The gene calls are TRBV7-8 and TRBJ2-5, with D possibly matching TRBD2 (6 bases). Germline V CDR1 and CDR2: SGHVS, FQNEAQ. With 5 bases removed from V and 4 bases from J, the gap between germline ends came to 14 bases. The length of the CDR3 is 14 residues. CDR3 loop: CASSPRRVPETQYF. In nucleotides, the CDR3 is TGTGCCAGCAGCCCCCGGAGGGTCCCAGAGACCCAGTACTTC.

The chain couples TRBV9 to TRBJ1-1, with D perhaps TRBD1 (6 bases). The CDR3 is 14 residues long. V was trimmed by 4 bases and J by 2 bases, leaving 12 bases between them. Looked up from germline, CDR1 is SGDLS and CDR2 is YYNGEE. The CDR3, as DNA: TGTGCCAGCAGCCGTTCGGACAGAAACACTGAAGCTTTCTTT. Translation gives CASSRSDRNTEAFF.

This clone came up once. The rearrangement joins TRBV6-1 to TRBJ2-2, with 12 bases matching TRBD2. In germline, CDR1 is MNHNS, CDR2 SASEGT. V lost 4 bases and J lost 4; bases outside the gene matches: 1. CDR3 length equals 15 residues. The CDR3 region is CASSGTSGVTGELFF. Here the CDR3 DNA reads TGTGCCAGCAGTGGGACTAGCGGGGTCACCGGGGAGCTGTTTTTT.

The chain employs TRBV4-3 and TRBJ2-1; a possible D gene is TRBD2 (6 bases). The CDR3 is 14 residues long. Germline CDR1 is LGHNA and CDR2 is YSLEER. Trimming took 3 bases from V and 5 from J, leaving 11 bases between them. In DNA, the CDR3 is TGCGCCAGCAGCCAGGGCGGACTAAACAATGAGCAGTTCTTC. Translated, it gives CASSQGGLNNEQFF.

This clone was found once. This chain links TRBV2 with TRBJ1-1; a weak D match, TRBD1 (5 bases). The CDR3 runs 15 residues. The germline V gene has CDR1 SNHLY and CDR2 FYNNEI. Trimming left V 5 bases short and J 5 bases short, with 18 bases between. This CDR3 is CASSPFQGRSTEAFF. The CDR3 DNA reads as TGTGCCAGCAGTCCCTTTCAGGGAAGGAGTACTGAAGCTTTCTTT.

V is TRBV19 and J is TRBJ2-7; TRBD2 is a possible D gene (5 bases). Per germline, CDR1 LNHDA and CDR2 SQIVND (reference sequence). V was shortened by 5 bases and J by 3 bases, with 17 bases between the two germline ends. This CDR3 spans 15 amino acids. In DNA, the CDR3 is TGTGCCAGTAGTGGACTTCAGGTGGCAAGCTACGAGCAGTACTTC. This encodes CASSGLQVASYEQYF.

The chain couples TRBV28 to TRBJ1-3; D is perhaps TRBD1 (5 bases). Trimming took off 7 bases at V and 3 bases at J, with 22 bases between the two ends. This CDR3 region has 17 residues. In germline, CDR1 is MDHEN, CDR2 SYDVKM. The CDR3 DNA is TGTGCCAGCACCTCCGGTTTGATGTGGGGGGATGGAAACACCATATATTTT. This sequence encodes CASTSGLMWGDGNTIYF.

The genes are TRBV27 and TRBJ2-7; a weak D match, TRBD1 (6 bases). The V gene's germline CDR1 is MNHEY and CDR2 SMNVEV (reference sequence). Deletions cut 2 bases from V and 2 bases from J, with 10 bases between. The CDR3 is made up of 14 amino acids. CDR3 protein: CASSLGSGAYEQYF. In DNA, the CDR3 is TGTGCCAGCAGTTTAGGGTCAGGGGCCTACGAGCAGTACTTC.

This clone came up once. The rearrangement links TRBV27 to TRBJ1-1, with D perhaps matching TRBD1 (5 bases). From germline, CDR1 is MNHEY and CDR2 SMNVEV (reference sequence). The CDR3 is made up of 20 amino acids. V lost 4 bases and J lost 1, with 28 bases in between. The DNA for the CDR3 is TGTGCCAGCAGTTCAACCACCATTGGGGGGTTTTTAACCAAGAACACTGAAGCTTTCTTT. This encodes CASSSTTIGGFLTKNTEAFF.

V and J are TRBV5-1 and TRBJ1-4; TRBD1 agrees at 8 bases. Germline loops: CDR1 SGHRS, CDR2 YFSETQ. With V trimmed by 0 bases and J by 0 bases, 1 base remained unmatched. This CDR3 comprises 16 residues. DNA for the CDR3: TGCGCCAGCAGCTTGGGGGACAGGCCAACTAATGAAAAACTGTTTTTT. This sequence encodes CASSLGDRPTNEKLFF. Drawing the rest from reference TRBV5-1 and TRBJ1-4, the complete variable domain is KAGVTQTPRYLIKTRGQQVTLSCSPISGHRSVSWYQQTPGQGLQFLFEYFSETQRNKGNFPGRFSGRQFSNSRSEMNVSTLELGDSALYLCASSLGDRPTNEKLFFGSGTQLSVL.